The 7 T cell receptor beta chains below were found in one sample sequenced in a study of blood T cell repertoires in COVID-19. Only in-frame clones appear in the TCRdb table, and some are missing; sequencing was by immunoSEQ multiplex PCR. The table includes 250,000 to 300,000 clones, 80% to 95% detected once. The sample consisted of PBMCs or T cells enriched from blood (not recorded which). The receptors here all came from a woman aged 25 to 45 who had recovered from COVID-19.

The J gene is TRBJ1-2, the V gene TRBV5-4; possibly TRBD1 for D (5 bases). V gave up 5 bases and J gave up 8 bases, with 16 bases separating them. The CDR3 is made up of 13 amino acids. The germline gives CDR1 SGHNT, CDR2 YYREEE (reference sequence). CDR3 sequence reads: CASSPNLRQGYTF. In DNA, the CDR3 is TGTGCCAGCAGTCCCAACCTTCGACAGGGCTACACCTTC.

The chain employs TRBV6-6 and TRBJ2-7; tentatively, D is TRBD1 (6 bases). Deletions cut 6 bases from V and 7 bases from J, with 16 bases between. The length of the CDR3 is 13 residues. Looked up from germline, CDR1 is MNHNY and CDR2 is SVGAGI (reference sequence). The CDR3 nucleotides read TGTGCCAGCAGAATAGGACCAGACAGGGAGCAGTACTTC. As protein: CASRIGPDREQYF.

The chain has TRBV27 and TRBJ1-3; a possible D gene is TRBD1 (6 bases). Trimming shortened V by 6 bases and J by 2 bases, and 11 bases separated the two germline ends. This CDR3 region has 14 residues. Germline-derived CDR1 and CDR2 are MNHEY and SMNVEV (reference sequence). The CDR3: CASSPQGTGNTIYF. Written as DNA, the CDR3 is TGTGCCAGCAGCCCCCAGGGGACTGGAAACACCATATATTTT.

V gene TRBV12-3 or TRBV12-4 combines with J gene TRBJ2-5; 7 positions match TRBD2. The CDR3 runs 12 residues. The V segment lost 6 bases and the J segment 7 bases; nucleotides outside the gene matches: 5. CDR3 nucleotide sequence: TGTGCCAGCAGCCGACCTAGCGGGACCCAGTACTTC. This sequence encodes CASSRPSGTQYF.

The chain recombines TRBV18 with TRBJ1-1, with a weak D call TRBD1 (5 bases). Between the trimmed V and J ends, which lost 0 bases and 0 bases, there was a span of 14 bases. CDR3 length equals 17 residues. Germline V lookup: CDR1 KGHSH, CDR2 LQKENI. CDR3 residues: CASSPPGPDRMNTEAFF. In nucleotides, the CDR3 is TGTGCCAGCTCACCACCGGGGCCGGACCGTATGAACACTGAAGCTTTCTTT.

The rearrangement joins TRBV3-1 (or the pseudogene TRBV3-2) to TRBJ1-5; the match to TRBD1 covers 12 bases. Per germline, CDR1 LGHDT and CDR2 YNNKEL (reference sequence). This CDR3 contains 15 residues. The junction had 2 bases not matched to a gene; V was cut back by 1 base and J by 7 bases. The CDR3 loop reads CASSQAGTGGQPQHF. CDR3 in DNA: TGTGCCAGCAGCCAAGCCGGGACAGGGGGCCAGCCCCAGCATTTT.

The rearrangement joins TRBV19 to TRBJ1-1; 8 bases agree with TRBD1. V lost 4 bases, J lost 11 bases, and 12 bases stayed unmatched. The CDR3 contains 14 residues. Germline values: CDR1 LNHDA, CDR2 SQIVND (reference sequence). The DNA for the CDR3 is TGTGCCAGTAGTACATCCGGGACAGGCTATCGGGCTTTCTTT. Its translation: CASSTSGTGYRAFF.